The 18 T cell receptor beta chains in this list originate from one sample, sequenced in a study of cytomegalovirus exposure and HLA in healthy donors. Use of 60 Vbeta and 13 Jbeta primers characterized the PCR. The assay was immunoSEQ multiplex PCR, and TCRdb's table has in-frame clones only and misses some. The sample records about 65,000 clones, 80% being singletons. The specimen sequenced was PBMCs. These receptors were taken from a woman aged 30 to 39 in good health and CMV-seronegative.

This chain joins TRBV2 and TRBJ2-7; maybe TRBD2 (6 bases). Trimming removed 6 bases from V and 5 bases from J, with 23 bases in between. This CDR3 is 16 amino acids long. Germline lookup yields CDR1 SNHLY and CDR2 FYNNEI. CDR3 loop: CASRVDLAEIGDEQYF. CDR3 nucleotide sequence: TGTGCCAGCAGAGTCGATTTAGCGGAGATCGGGGACGAGCAGTACTTC.

The chain combines TRBV30 with TRBJ2-7, with 8 bases matching TRBD1. This CDR3 has 12 residues. Losses at the gene ends were 5 bases for V and 3 bases for J; bases not matched to a gene: 3. CDR1 and CDR2 from the germline V gene are GTSNPN and SVGIG (reference sequence). In nucleotides, the CDR3 is TGTGCCTGGCTCGGACAGGGCTACGAGCAGTACTTC. Translating gives CAWLGQGYEQYF. Filled out from reference TRBV30 and TRBJ2-7, the complete variable domain reads SQTIHQWPATLVQPVGSPLSLECTVEGTSNPNLYWYRQAAGRGLQLLFYSVGIGQISSEVPQNLSASRPQDRQFILSSKKLLLSDSGFYLCAWLGQGYEQYFGPGTRLTVT.

J is TRBJ2-5 and V is TRBV6-5; TRBD2 agrees at 10 bases. CDR3 size: 14 residues. Germline CDR1 reads MNHEY; CDR2 reads SVGAGI. The junction had 6 bases not matched to a gene; V was cut back by 6 bases and J by 5 bases. In DNA form, the CDR3 reads TGTGCCAGCAGCCAGCGGGGGGGCACTGAGACCCAGTACTTC. This translates into CASSQRGGTETQYF.

Only a few counts were recorded for this clone. The rearrangement links TRBV5-4 to TRBJ1-1; TRBD1 might be the D (6 bases). CDR3 length: 13 residues. Germline CDR1 reads SGHNT; CDR2 reads YYREEE (reference sequence). The ends were cut back, 4 bases at V and 1 base at J, with 8 bases in the middle. The CDR3 region has the DNA TGTGCCAGCAGCGGACAGCCGAACACTGAAGCTTTCTTT. Its translation: CASSGQPNTEAFF.

The chain links TRBV2 to TRBJ1-5, with D perhaps TRBD1 (6 bases). The CDR3 runs to 14 residues. The V end lost 7 bases, the J end lost 2 bases, and 12 bases lay between the germline ends. Germline CDR1 is SNHLY and CDR2 is FYNNEI. This chain's CDR3 is CASTVAGGNQPQHF. The CDR3 nucleotides read TGTGCCAGCACTGTGGCAGGGGGCAATCAGCCCCAGCATTTT.

This clone was observed a single time. The rearrangement joins TRBV10-3 to TRBJ1-1, with D possibly TRBD1 on 6 matching bases. V lost 6 bases and J lost 4, with 15 bases in between. The CDR3 runs to 14 residues. Germline CDR1 is ENHRY and CDR2 is SYGVKD. CDR3 amino acids: CAIRTGQWGTEAFF. The CDR3, as DNA: TGTGCCATCAGAACGGGACAATGGGGCACTGAAGCTTTCTTT.

This sequence joins TRBV11-2 and TRBJ1-2; a weak D match, TRBD1 (5 bases). The germline CDR1 and CDR2 sequences are SGHAT and FQNNGV. The CDR3 extends over 11 amino acids. V was trimmed by 4 bases and J by 13 bases, leaving 13 bases between them. CDR3 nucleotide sequence: TGTGCCAGCAGCTCCGTGTCAGGGTTCACCTTC. It encodes CASSSVSGFTF. The whole variable domain, filled in from reference TRBV11-2 and TRBJ1-2, reads EAGVAQSPRYKIIEKRQSVAFWCNPISGHATLYWYQQILGQGPKLLIQFQNNGVVDDSQLPKDRFSAERLKGVDSTLKIQPAKLEDSAVYLCASSSVSGFTFGSGTRLTVV.

This chain links TRBV6-5 with TRBJ1-1; no clear D. Deletions cut 6 bases from V and 0 bases from J, with 8 bases between. The CDR3 loop spans 13 amino acids. CDR1 is MNHEY, CDR2 SVGAGI, per germline. CDR3 sequence reads: CASRGRMNTEAFF. As DNA, the CDR3 is TGTGCCAGCAGGGGGAGGATGAACACTGAAGCTTTCTTT.

The V and J genes are TRBV6-1 and TRBJ1-5; 9 nucleotides line up with TRBD1. The CDR3 totals 14 residues. Per the germline V gene, CDR1 is MNHNS and CDR2 is SASEGT. J lost 7 bases, V lost 5 bases, and 6 bases had no gene match. The CDR3 reads CASSFTGGGQPQHF. CDR3 DNA sequence: TGTGCCAGCAGTTTTACAGGGGGCGGGCAGCCCCAGCATTTT.

This chain links TRBV7-8 with TRBJ1-5, with 8 bases lining up with TRBD1. The CDR3 consists of 13 residues. J gave up 10 bases and V 10 bases, and 12 bases lay outside the gene matches. The germline CDR1 and CDR2 sequences are SGHVS and FQNEAQ. The CDR3 nucleotides are TGTGCCACAGAGACAGGGGAAGCCGGTCCCCAGCATTTT. It translates to CATETGEAGPQHF.

This chain connects TRBV9 to TRBJ2-3, with D tentatively TRBD2 (6 bases). The CDR3 extends over 15 amino acids. Germline assignment: CDR1 SGDLS and CDR2 YYNGEE. V gave up 2 bases and J gave up 6 bases, with 16 bases separating them. The CDR3 DNA is TGTGCCAGCAGCGTTGCTAGCGCCGGGCTGGATACGCAGTATTTT. Translating gives CASSVASAGLDTQYF.

The V gene is TRBV28, the J gene TRBJ1-4; 7 nucleotides agree with TRBD1. This CDR3 is 11 amino acids long. With 6 bases clipped from V and 12 bases from J, the junction kept 4 bases outside the gene matches. Germline CDR1 reads MDHEN; CDR2 reads SYDVKM. CDR3 loop: CASSPGTELFF. Here the CDR3 DNA reads TGTGCCAGCAGCCCCGGGACAGAACTGTTTTTT.

The V gene is TRBV28, the J gene TRBJ1-4; D might be TRBD1 (6 bases). V was clipped by 5 bases and J by 5 bases, with 12 bases between them. This CDR3 has 14 residues. CDR1 is MDHEN, CDR2 SYDVKM, per germline. Written as DNA, the CDR3 is TGTGCCAGCAGTCCGGACAGCCCAAATGAAAAACTGTTTTTT. It is translated as CASSPDSPNEKLFF.

The chain joins TRBV5-6 to TRBJ1-2; the match to TRBD1 covers 7 bases. Germline CDR1 reads SGHDT; CDR2 reads YYEEEE. The CDR3 extends over 16 amino acids. J was trimmed by 4 bases and V by 3 bases; bases with no gene match: 12. The chain's CDR3 is CASSSGAGGLGYGYTF. DNA for the CDR3: TGTGCCAGCAGCTCGGGCGCAGGGGGTCTGGGCTATGGCTACACCTTC.

This clone has only a few counts. V and J are TRBV7-2 and TRBJ2-1, with D perhaps TRBD2 (6 bases). V dropped 3 bases and J dropped 6 bases, with 12 bases sitting between them. The germline V gene encodes CDR1 SGHTA and CDR2 FQGNSA. This CDR3 has 14 amino acids. The CDR3 loop is CASSFGTHTNEQFF. As DNA, the CDR3 is TGTGCCAGCAGCTTCGGGACTCACACCAATGAGCAGTTCTTC.

The J gene is TRBJ1-2, the V gene TRBV6-1, with D possibly matching TRBD1 (5 bases). Trimming removed 2 bases at V and 8 bases at J, with 18 bases between. The CDR3 loop spans 15 amino acids. In germline, CDR1 is MNHNS, CDR2 SASEGT. In DNA form, the CDR3 reads TGTGCCAGCAGTGAACAGTGGGGAGGGGCTGAGGGCTACACCTTC. This sequence encodes CASSEQWGGAEGYTF.

The V gene is TRBV30, the J gene TRBJ2-1; D gene uncertain. The length of the CDR3 is 13 residues. Germline CDR1 and CDR2: GTSNPN and SVGIG (reference sequence). The V end was cut by 4 bases, the J end by 5 bases, with 12 bases between. The CDR3 reads CAWNLGSHNEQFF. CDR3 DNA sequence: TGTGCCTGGAACCTAGGTTCGCACAATGAGCAGTTCTTC.

The chain links TRBV7-2 to TRBJ2-4; D might be TRBD1 (5 bases). Between the trimmed V and J ends, which lost 3 bases and 0 bases, there was a span of 9 bases. Looked up from germline, CDR1 is SGHTA and CDR2 is FQGNSA. This CDR3 has 15 residues. CDR3: CASSFDSSAKNIQYF. The CDR3 DNA reads TGTGCCAGCAGCTTCGACAGCTCAGCCAAAAACATTCAGTACTTC.